This T cell receptor beta chain was recovered during a study of cytomegalovirus exposure and HLA in healthy donors. On the study more broadly: Researchers previously reported finding about 110 million unique TCR beta sequences from some 180 million T cells.

Findings and caveats of the study: An apparent linkage of common viral pathogens to several of the most significant clusters emerged in a later analysis.

PCR was performed using 60 Vbeta and 13 Jbeta primers. TCRdb's table, derived via immunoSEQ multiplex PCR, lists solely in-frame clones and lacks some. The sample consists of fewer than 250,000 clones, approximately 79% of them appearing once. This clone came up a few times. Its specificity is unknown. Germline V CDR1 and CDR2: ENHRY, SYGVKD. Trimming took 3 bases from V and 0 from J, leaving 12 bases between them. This CDR3 contains 15 residues. This receptor was identified in a woman under 30 in good health and CMV-seronegative. Sample: PBMCs. J is TRBJ2-7 and V is TRBV10-3, with D possibly being TRBD1 (6 bases). CDR3 nucleotide sequence: TGTGCCATCAGTGATCATAGGACAGCCTCCTACGAGCAGTACTTC. Translation: CAISDHRTASYEQYF.